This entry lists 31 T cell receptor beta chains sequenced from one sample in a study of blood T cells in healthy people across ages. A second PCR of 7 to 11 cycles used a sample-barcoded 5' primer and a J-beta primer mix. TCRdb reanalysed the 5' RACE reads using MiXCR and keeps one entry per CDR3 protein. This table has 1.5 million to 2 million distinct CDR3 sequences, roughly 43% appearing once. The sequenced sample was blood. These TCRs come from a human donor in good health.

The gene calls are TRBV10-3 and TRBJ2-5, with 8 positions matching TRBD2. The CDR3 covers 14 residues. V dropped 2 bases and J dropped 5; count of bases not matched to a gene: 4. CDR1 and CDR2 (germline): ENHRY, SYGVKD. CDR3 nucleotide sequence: TGTGCCATCAGTGAGGCCGGACTAGCCGAGACCCAGTACTTC. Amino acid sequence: CAISEAGLAETQYF.

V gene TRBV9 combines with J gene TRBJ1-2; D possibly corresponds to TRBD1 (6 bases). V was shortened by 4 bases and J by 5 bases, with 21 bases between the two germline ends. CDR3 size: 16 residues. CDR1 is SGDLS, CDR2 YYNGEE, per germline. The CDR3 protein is CASSPDRPDLGYGYTF. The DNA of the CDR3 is TGTGCCAGCAGCCCTGACAGGCCCGACTTAGGGTATGGCTACACCTTC. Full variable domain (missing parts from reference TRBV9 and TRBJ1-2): DSGVTQTPKHLITATGQRVTLRCSPRSGDLSVYWYQQSLDQGLQFLIQYYNGEERAKGNILERFSAQQFPDLHSELNLSSLELGDSALYFCASSPDRPDLGYGYTFGSGTRLTVV.

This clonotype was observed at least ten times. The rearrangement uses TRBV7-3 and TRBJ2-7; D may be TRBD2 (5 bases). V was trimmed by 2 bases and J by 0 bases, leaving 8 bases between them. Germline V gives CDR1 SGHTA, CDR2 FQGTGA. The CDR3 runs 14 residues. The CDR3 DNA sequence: TGTGCCAGCAGCTTAGTCGGGGACTCCTACGAGCAGTACTTC. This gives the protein CASSLVGDSYEQYF.

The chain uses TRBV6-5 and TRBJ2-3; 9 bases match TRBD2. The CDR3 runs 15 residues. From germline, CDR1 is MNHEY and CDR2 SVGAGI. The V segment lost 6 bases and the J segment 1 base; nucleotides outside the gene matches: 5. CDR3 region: CASSRLAARTDTQYF. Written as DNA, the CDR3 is TGTGCCAGCAGCAGACTAGCGGCCCGCACAGATACGCAGTATTTT.

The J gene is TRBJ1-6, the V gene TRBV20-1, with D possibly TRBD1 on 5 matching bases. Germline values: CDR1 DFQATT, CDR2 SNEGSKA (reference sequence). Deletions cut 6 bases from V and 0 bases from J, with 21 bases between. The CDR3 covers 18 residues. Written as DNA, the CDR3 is TGCAGTGCCACCGGTGTCCCTCTAGGGGCCTCCTATAATTCACCCCTCCACTTT. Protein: CSATGVPLGASYNSPLHF.

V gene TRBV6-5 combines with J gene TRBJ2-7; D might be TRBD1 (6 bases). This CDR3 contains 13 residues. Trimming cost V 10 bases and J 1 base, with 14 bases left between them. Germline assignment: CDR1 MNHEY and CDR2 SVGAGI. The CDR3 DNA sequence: TGTGCCACACAGGGAAGGGTGTCCTACGAGCAGTACTTC. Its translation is CATQGRVSYEQYF.

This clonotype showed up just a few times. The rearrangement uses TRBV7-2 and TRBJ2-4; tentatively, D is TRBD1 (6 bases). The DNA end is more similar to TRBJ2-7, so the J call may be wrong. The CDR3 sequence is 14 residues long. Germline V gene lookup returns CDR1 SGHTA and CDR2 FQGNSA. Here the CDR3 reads CASSPGTYPLEQYF. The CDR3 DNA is TGTGCCAGCAGCCCCGGGACATATCCCCTCGAGCAGTACTTC.

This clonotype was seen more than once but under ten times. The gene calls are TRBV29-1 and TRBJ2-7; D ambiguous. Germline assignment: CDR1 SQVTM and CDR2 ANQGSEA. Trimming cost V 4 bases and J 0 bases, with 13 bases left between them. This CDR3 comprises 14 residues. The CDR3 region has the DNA TGCAGCGTTGGGCGCCTAGAAAACTCCTACGAGCAGTACTTC. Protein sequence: CSVGRLENSYEQYF.

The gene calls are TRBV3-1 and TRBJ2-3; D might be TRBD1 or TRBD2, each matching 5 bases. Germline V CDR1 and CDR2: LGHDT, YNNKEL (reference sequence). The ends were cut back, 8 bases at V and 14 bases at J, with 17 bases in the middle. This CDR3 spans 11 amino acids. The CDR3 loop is CASGIVGERYF. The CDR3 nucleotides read TGTGCCAGCGGGATCGTAGGGGAGCGGTATTTT.

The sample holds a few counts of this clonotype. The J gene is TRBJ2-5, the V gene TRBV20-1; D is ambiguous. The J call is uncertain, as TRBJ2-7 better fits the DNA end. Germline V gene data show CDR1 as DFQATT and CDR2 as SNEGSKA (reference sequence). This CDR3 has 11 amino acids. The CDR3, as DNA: TGCAGTGCGACCCTGGGCTACGAGCAGTACTTC. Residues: CSATLGYEQYF.

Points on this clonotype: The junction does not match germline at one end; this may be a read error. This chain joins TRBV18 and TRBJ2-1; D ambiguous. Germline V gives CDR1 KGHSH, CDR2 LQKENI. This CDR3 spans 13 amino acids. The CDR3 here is CTSSVRADNEQFF. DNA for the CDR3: TGTACCAGCTCAGTAAGGGCCGACAATGAGCAGTTCTTC.

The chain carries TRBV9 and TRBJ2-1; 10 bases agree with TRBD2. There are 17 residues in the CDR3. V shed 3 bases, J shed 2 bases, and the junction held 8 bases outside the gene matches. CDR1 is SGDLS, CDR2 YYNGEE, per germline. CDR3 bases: TGTGCCAGCAGCGAGCCCCTAGCGGGGGTTACCTACAATGAGCAGTTCTTC. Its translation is CASSEPLAGVTYNEQFF.

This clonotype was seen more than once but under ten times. This CDR3 reads CASSVGGRGGYTF. CDR3 DNA: TGTGCCAGCAGCGTCGGCGGACGCGGTGGCTACACCTTC. This chain connects TRBV9 to TRBJ1-2; D uncertain. Trimming left V 2 bases short and J 7 bases short, with 12 bases between. In germline, CDR1 is SGDLS, CDR2 YYNGEE. The CDR3 runs to 13 residues. Variable domain in full (rest from reference TRBV9 and TRBJ1-2): DSGVTQTPKHLITATGQRVTLRCSPRSGDLSVYWYQQSLDQGLQFLIQYYNGEERAKGNILERFSAQQFPDLHSELNLSSLELGDSALYFCASSVGGRGGYTFGSGTRLTVV.

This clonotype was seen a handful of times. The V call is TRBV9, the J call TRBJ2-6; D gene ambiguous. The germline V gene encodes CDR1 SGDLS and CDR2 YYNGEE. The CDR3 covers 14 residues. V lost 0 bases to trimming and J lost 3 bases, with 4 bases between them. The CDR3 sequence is CASSVENGANVLTF. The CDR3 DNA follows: TGTGCCAGCAGCGTAGAGAATGGGGCCAACGTCCTGACTTTC.

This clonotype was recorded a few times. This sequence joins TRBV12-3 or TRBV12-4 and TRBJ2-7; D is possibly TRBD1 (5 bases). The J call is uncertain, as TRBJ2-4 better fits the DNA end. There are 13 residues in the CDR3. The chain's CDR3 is CANRQKSRNIQYF. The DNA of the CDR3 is TGTGCCAACAGACAGAAGAGCAGGAACATTCAGTACTTC.

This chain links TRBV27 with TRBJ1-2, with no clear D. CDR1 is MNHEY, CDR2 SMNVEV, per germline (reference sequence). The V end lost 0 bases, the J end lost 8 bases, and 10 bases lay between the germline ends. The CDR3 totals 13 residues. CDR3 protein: CASSLSWESGYTF. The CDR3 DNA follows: TGTGCCAGCAGTTTATCGTGGGAGTCAGGCTACACCTTC.

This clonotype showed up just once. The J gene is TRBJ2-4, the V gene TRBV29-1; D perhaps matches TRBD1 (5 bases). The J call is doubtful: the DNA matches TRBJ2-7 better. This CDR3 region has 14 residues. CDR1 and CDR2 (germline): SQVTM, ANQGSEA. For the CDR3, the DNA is TGCAGCGTTGAAGGCTCCAGGGATGGCTACGAGCAGTACTTC. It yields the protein CSVEGSRDGYEQYF.

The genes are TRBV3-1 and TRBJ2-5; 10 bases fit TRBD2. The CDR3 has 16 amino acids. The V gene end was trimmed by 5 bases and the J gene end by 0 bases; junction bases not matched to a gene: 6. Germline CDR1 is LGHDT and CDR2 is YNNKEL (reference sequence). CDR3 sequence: CASSIVLAGDQETQYF. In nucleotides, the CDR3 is TGTGCCAGCAGCATCGTCCTAGCGGGAGACCAAGAGACCCAGTACTTC.

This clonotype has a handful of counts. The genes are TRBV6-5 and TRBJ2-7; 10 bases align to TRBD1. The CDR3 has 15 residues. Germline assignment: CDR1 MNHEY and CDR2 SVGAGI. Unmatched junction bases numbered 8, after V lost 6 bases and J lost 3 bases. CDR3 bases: TGTGCCAGCAGCGGATCGGGACAGGGGTTCTACGAGCAGTACTTC. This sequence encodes CASSGSGQGFYEQYF.

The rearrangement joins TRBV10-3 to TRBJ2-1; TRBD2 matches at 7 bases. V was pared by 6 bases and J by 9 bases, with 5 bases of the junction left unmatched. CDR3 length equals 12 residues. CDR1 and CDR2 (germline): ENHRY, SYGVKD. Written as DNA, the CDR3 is TGTGCCATCAGGGGGGAGGGCGGTGAGCAGTTCTTC. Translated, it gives CAIRGEGGEQFF.

In nucleotides, the CDR3 is TGTGCCAGTACTAGCGGGGGCTCCTACGAGCAGTACTTC. It translates to CASTSGGSYEQYF. This sequence joins TRBV27 and TRBJ2-7; 11 nucleotides line up with TRBD2. The trim removed 9 bases at V and 0 bases at J, leaving 1 base unmatched. The CDR3 totals 13 residues. Germline-derived CDR1 and CDR2 are MNHEY and SMNVEV (reference sequence).

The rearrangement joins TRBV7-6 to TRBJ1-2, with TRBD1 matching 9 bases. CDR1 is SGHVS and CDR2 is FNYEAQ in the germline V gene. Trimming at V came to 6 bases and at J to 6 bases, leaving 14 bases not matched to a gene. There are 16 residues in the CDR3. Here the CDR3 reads CASSVHRDRVLDGYTF. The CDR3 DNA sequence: TGTGCCAGCAGTGTCCACCGGGACAGGGTATTGGATGGCTACACCTTC.

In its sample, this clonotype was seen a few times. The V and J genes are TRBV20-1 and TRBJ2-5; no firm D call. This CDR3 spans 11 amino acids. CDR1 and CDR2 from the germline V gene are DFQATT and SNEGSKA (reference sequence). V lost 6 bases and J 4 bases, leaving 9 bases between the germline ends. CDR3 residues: CSAIGLETQYF. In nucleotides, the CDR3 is TGCAGTGCGATTGGCTTAGAGACCCAGTACTTC.

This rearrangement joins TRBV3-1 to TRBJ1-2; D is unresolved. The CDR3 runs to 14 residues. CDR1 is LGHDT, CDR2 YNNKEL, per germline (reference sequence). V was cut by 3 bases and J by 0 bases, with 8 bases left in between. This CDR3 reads CASSQPTANYGYTF. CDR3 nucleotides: TGTGCCAGCAGCCAGCCAACAGCTAACTATGGCTACACCTTC.

The CDR3 nucleotides are TGTGCCAGCAGTGGGGAGACCGGGGAGCTGTTTTTT. The encoded protein is CASSGETGELFF. V is TRBV6-5 and J is TRBJ2-2; D possibly corresponds to TRBD2 (5 bases). This CDR3 region has 12 residues. The germline V gene encodes CDR1 MNHEY and CDR2 SVGAGI. Trimming removed 5 bases at V and 5 bases at J, with 6 bases between.

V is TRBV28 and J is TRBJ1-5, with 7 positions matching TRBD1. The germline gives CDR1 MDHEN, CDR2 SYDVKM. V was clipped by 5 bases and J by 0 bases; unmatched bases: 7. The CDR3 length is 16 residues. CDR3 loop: CASSPNRGISNQPQHF. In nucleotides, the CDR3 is TGTGCCAGCAGTCCTAACAGGGGAATTAGCAATCAGCCCCAGCATTTT.

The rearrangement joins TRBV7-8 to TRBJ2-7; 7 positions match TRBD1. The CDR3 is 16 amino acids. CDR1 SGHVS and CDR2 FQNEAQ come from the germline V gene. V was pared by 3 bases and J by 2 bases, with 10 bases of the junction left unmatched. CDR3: CASSFQTGVDAYEQYF. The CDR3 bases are TGTGCCAGCAGCTTCCAAACAGGGGTGGACGCCTACGAGCAGTACTTC.

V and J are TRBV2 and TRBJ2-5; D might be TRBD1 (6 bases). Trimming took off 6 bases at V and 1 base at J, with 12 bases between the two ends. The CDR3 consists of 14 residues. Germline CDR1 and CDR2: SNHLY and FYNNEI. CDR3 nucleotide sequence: TGTGCCAGCAGAGCGGACAGCCCCCAAGAGACCCAGTACTTC. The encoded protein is CASRADSPQETQYF.

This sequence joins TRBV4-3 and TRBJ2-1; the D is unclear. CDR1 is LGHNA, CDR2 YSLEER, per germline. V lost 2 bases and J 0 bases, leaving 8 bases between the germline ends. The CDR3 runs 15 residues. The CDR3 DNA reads TGCGCCAGCAGCCAAATCCTAAGCTCCTACAATGAGCAGTTCTTC. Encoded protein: CASSQILSSYNEQFF.

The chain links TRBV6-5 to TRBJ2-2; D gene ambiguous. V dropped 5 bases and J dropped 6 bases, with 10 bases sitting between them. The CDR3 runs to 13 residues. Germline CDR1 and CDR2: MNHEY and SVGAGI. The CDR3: CASSQAGSGELFF. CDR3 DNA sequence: TGTGCCAGCAGTCAGGCAGGTTCCGGGGAGCTGTTTTTT.

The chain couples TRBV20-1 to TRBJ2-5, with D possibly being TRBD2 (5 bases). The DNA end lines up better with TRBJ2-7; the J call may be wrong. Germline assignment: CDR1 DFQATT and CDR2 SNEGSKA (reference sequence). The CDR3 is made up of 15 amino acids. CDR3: CSATRGSRVAGEQYF. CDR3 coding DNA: TGCAGTGCTACTCGGGGTAGCCGGGTTGCAGGCGAGCAGTACTTC.